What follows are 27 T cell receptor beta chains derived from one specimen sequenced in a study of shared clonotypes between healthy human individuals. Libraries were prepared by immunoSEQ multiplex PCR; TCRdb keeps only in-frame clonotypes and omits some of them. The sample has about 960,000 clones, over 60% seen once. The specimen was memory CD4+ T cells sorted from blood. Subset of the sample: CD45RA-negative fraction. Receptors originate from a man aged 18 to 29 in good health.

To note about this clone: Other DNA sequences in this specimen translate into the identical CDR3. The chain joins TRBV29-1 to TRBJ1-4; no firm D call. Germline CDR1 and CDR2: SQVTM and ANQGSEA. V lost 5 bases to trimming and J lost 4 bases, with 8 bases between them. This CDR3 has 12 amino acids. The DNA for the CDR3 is TGCAGCGTTCGTACAGTTAATGAAAAACTGTTTTTT. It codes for CSVRTVNEKLFF.

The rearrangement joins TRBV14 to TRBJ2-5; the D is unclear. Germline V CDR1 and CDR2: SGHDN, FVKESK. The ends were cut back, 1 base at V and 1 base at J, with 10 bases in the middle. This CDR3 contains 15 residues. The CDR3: CASSQVALLQETQYF. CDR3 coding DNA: TGTGCCAGCAGCCAAGTGGCCCTGCTCCAAGAGACCCAGTACTTC.

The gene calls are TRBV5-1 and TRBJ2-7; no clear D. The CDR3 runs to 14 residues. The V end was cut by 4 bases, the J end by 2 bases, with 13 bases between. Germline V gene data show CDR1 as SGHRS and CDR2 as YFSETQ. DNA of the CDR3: TGCGCCAGCAGCGGACCCGGGTTACCCTACGAGCAGTACTTC. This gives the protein CASSGPGLPYEQYF.

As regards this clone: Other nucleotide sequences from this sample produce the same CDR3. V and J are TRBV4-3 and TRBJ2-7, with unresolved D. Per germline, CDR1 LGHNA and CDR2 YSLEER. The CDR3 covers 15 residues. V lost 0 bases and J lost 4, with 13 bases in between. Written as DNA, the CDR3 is TGCGCCAGCAGCCAAGATCGGGCAGGTCTGTACGAGCAGTACTTC. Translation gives CASSQDRAGLYEQYF.

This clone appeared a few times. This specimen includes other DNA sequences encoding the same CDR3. The CDR3 bases are TGCGCCAGCAGCTTGGCCCGGGATAGAAATGAAAAACTGTTTTTT. Protein product: CASSLARDRNEKLFF. The chain is built from TRBV5-1 and TRBJ1-4; D not certain. Trimming stripped 0 bases from V and 5 bases from J, with 11 bases between. The germline V gene encodes CDR1 SGHRS and CDR2 YFSETQ. This CDR3 has 15 residues.

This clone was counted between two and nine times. The CDR3: CASSMDATNQPQHF. The CDR3 DNA reads TGTGCCAGTAGTATGGACGCGACCAATCAGCCCCAGCATTTT. The chain has TRBV19 and TRBJ1-5, with no clear D. Trimming took 3 bases from V and 3 from J, leaving 9 bases between them. Germline V CDR1 and CDR2: LNHDA, SQIVND (reference sequence). CDR3 length: 14 amino acids.

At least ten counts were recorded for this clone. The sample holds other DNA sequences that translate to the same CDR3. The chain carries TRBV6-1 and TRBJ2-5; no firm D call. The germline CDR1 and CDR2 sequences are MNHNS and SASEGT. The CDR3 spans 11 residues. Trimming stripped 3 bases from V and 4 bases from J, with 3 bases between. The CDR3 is CASSEPETQYF. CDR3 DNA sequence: TGTGCCAGCAGTGAGCCAGAGACCCAGTACTTC.

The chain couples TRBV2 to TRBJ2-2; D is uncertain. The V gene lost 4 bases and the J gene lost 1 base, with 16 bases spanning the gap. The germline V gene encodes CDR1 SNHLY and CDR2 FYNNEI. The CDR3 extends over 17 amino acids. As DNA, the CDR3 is TGTGCCAGCAGTGTAGTGTCGCCCATTGAGAACACCGGGGAGCTGTTTTTT. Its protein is CASSVVSPIENTGELFF.

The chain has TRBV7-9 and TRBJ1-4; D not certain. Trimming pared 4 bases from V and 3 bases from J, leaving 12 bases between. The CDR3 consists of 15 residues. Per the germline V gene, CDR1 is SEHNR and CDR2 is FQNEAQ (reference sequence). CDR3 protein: CASSWSSTPNEKLFF. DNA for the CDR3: TGTGCCAGCAGCTGGTCCTCTACCCCTAATGAAAAACTGTTTTTT.

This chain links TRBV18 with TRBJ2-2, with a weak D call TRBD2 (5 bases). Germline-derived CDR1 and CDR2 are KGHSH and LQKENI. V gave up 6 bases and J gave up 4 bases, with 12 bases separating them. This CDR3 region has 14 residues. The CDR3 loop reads CASSPVEGTGELFF. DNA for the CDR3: TGTGCCAGCTCCCCAGTAGAGGGCACCGGGGAGCTGTTTTTT.

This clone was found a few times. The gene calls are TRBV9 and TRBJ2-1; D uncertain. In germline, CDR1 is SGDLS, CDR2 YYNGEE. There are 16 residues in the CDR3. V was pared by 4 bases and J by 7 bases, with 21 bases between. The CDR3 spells CASSLGPSWGLNEQFF. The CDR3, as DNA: TGTGCCAGCAGCTTAGGCCCCTCCTGGGGTTTAAATGAGCAGTTCTTC. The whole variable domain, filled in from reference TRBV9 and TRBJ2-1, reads DSGVTQTPKHLITATGQRVTLRCSPRSGDLSVYWYQQSLDQGLQFLIQYYNGEERAKGNILERFSAQQFPDLHSELNLSSLELGDSALYFCASSLGPSWGLNEQFFGPGTRLTVL.

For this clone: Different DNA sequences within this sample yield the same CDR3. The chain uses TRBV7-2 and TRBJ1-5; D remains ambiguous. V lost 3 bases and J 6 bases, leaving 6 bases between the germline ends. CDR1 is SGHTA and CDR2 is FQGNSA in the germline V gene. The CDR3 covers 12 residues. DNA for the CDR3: TGTGCCAGCAGCTTTTCGGGTCAGCCCCAGCATTTT. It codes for CASSFSGQPQHF.

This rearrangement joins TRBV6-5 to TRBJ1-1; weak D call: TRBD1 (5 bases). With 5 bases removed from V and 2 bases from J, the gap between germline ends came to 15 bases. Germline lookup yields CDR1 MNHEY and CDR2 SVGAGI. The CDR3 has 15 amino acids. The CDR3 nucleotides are TGTGCCAGCAGTCCACGGCGGCAGGGTAACACTGAAGCTTTCTTT. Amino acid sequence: CASSPRRQGNTEAFF.

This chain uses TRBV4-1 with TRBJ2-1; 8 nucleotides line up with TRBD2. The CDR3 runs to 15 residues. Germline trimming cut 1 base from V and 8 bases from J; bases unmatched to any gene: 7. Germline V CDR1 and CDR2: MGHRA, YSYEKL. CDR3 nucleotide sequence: TGCGCCAGCAGCCAAGCGGGGGGGGCCTTGGATGAGCAGTTCTTC. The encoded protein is CASSQAGGALDEQFF.

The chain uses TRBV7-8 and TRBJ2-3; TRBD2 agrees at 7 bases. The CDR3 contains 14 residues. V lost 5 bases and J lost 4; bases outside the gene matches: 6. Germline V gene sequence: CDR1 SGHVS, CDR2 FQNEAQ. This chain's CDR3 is CASSRGLTSDTQYF. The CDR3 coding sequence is TGTGCCAGCAGCCGGGGACTAACGTCAGATACGCAGTATTTT.

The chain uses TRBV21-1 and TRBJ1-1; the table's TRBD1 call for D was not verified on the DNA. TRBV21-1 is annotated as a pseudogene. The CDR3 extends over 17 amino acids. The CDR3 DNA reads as TGTGCCAGCAGCAAAGAAGGGACAGGGGTAGGGTGCACTGAAGCTTTCTTT. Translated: CASSKEGTGVGCTEAFF.

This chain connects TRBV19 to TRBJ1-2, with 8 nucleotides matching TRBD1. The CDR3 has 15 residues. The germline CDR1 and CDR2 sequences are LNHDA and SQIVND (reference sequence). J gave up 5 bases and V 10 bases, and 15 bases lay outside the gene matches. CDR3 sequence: CATYPRGQRGYGYTF. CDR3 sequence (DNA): TGTGCCACCTATCCCAGGGGGCAGAGGGGATATGGCTACACCTTC.

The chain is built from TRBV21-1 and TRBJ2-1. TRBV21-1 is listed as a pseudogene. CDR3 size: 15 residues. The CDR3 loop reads CASSENSVSYNEQFF. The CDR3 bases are TGTGCCAGCAGCGAGAACAGCGTCTCCTACAATGAGCAGTTCTTC.

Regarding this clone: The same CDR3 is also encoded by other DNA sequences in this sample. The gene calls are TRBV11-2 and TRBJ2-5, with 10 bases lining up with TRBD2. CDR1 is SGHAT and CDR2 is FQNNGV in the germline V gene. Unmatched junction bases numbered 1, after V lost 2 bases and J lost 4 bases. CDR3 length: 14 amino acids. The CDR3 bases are TGTGCCAGCAGCTTAAGCGGGGGGGCAGAGACCCAGTACTTC. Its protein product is CASSLSGGAETQYF.

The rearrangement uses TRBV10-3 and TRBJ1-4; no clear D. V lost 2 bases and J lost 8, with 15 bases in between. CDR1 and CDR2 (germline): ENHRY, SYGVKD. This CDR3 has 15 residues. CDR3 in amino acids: CAISERTGGEEKLFF. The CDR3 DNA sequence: TGTGCCATCAGTGAGAGGACCGGCGGGGAAGAAAAACTGTTTTTT.

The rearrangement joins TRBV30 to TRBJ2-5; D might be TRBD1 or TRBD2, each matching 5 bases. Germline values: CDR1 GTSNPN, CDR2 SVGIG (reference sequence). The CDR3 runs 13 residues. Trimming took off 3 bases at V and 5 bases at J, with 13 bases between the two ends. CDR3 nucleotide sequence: TGTGCCTGGAGGGGGGTTAAAGGGGAGACCCAGTACTTC. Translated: CAWRGVKGETQYF.

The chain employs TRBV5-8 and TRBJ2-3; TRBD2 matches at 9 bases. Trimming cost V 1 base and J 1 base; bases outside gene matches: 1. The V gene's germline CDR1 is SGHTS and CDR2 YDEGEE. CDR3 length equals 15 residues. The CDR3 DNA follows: TGTGCCAGCAGCTTGCAGCGGGGGGGCACAGATACGCAGTATTTT. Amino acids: CASSLQRGGTDTQYF.

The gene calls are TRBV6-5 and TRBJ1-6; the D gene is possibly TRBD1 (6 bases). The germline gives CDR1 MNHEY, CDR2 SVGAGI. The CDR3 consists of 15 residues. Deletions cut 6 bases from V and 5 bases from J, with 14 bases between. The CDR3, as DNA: TGTGCCAGCAGCCTGAACAGGGTGGATAATTCACCCCTCCACTTT. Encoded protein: CASSLNRVDNSPLHF.

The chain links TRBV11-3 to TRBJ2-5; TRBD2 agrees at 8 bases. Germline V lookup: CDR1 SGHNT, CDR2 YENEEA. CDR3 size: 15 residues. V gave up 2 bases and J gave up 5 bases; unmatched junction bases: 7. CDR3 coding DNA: TGTGCCAGCAGCTTAATAGGACTAGCTCGGGAGACCCAGTACTTC. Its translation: CASSLIGLARETQYF.

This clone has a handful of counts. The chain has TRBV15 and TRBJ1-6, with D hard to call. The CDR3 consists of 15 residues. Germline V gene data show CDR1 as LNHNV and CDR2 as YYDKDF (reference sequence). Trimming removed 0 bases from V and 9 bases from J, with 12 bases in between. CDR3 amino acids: CATSRDLGKGSPLHF. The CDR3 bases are TGTGCCACCAGCAGAGATTTGGGTAAAGGTTCACCCCTCCACTTT.

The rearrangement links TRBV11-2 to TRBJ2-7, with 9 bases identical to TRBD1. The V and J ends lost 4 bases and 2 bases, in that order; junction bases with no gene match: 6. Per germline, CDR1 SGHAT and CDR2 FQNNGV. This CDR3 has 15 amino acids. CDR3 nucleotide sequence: TGTGCCAGCAGCTCAGGGACAGGGTTGGCCTACGAGCAGTACTTC. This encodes CASSSGTGLAYEQYF.

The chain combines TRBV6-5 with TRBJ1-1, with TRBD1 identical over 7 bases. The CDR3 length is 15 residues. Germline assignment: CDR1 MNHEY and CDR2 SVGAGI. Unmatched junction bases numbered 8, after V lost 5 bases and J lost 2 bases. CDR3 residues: CASSPTGFFNTEAFF. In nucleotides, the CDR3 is TGTGCCAGCAGTCCGACAGGGTTCTTCAACACTGAAGCTTTCTTT.